This TCR beta chain derives from a study of shared clonotypes between healthy human individuals. This table comes from immunoSEQ multiplex PCR, and its TCRdb copy is limited to in-frame clones, with some not included. The table has millions of clones, 85% to 95% seen once. CDR1 and CDR2 (germline): SQVTM, ANQGSEA. This CDR3 contains 13 residues. This TCR derives from a man younger than 35 in good health. The sequenced material came from naive CD4+ T cells sorted from blood. The subset was: CD45RA+ positively selected. The J gene is TRBJ2-1, the V gene TRBV29-1, with a tentative D call TRBD1 (8 bases). This CDR3 is CSGTRQGRDEQFF. The CDR3 DNA is TGCAGTGGGACCCGACAGGGGAGGGATGAGCAGTTCTTC.